This record covers a single TCR beta chain. Primers for the PCR totalled 60 Vbeta and 13 Jbeta. The protocol was immunoSEQ multiplex PCR, while the TCRdb copy is restricted to in-frame clones and leaves out a portion. The sample records 110,000 or so clones, over 70% being singletons. The data stem from a study of cytomegalovirus exposure and HLA in healthy donors. The germline V gene has CDR1 LNHDA and CDR2 SQIVND (reference sequence). V shed 6 bases, J shed 3 bases, and the junction held 6 bases outside the gene matches. This CDR3 has 14 residues. The rearrangement uses TRBV19 and TRBJ2-7; the match to TRBD2 covers 9 bases. Sequencing was performed on PBMCs. The origin of this receptor is a man in his forties in good health and CMV-seronegative. The CDR3 DNA follows: TGTGCCAGTAGCGGGGGTAGCGGGGGCTACGAGCAGTACTTC. Amino acids: CASSGGSGGYEQYF.